The entry that follows covers one T cell receptor beta chain sequence. What antigen it recognizes has not been identified. Libraries were made using 5' RACE. Preparation of each TCR library used approximately 3,200 ng of total RNA. cDNA was synthesized with SMARTScribe reverse transcriptase in eight separate reactions per sample. During cDNA synthesis, unique molecular identifiers containing a 6-nucleotide sample barcode were introduced by template switching. TCRalpha and TCRbeta cDNA was amplified by two nested PCRs of 16 and 9 cycles, with bead purification after each PCR. Before amplification, the cDNA was treated with uracil DNA-glycosylase and purified using the QIAquick PCR purification kit. In the second PCR, Illumina TruSeq-compatible adapters and sample-specific barcodes were added. Library quality and concentration were checked on TapeStation and Qubit, and libraries were pooled at about 5 ng each. The pooled libraries were sequenced with 2 x 100 bp reads and custom sequencing primers on an Illumina HiSeq2500 single-index Rapid Run. The authors' analysis ran thus. MiGEC version 1.2.6 was used for UMI-based consensus assembly, which corrected PCR and sequencing errors. V(D)J alignment, clonotype assembly and CDR3 extraction were performed with MiXCR version 2.1.1. Normalisation of gene usage, clonotype sharing and MAIT/NKT TCR abundance was achieved by analysing the top 1000, 10 000 and 20 000 clonotypes per sample. After downsampling to 27 000 UMIs, diversity was calculated as the inverse Simpson index using the vegan R package. Paired Mann-Whitney U tests on discordant twin pairs were used, with Benjamini-Hochberg multiple-testing correction. The reads went through TCRdb reprocessing, and each CDR3 protein sequence gets one entry with no DNA. For this entry, the V and J calls and clone size follow TCRdb and not the study's own pipeline. This sample's table contains fewer than 350,000 distinct CDR3 sequences. Of the sample, 2% to 2.5% falls within the top ten clones.

These data come from a study of monozygotic twins with inflammatory bowel disease (dated by TCRdb to the late 2010s). Concerning the study at large: The complete study included 28 monozygotic twin pairs: 19 IBD-discordant Danish pairs and nine German pairs, of which four were IBD-concordant and five were IBD-discordant. Each individual had, on average, about 151 000 unique TCRalpha sequences and 181 000 unique TCRbeta sequences available for analysis. The search for disease-associated traits relied mainly on comparing IBD patients with their genetically identical healthy co-twins within discordant pairs. Paper-wide results and their limitations: Concordant and discordant twins showed no difference in repertoire similarity, possibly because of limited statistical power. Measured by the inverse Simpson index, TCRbeta repertoire diversity was lower in IBD patients than in their healthy co-twins. Compared with healthy twins, IBD patients shared fewer clonotypes with other individuals, and the difference was most pronounced in patients with signs of disease activity. The analysis was unable to tell different T cell subtypes apart. Because patients were on differing immunosuppressive treatments, the repertoires may have picked up extra background noise and inter-individual variability. No single strong signal or clonotype linked to IBD turned up in the results, so the idea that one exists was not supported.

The cysteine opens and the phenylalanine closes a CDR3 of 14 amino acids. This entry has no DNA. In the germline V gene, CDR1 corresponds to SGHDN and CDR2 to FVKESK. From each donor, an approximately 2.5 ml peripheral blood sample was collected into PAXgene tubes and kept at -80 degrees C. Without any T cell sorting, total RNA was extracted from whole blood using the PAXgene blood miRNA kit on an automated QIAcube. Peripheral blood from monozygotic twin pairs, either concordant or discordant for inflammatory bowel disease, underwent deep TCRalpha and TCRbeta repertoire profiling that used unique molecular barcoding. Smoking habits were recorded for all twin pairs, and individuals were classified as current, former or never smokers.

The sequenced sample consisted of blood. The V and J segments used are TRBV14 and TRBJ1-3; TCRdb's assignment of TRBD1 cannot be checked, as there is no DNA. The TCR comes from a human donor with ulcerative colitis or Crohn's disease, or a healthy co-twin of an affected twin (not recorded which). The CDR3 is CASSVRTGGNTIYF.